This T cell receptor beta chain was captured in a study of blood T cell repertoires in COVID-19. Study overall: The cDNA or gDNA used as material had been derived from T cells, B-cell-depleted T cells, or PBMCs.

The germline V and J ends were trimmed by 4 bases and 4 bases, with 10 bases remaining between them. This CDR3 has 13 amino acids. From germline, CDR1 is SGHDN and CDR2 FVKESK. Per the original methods: Amplified reference gene primers provided the basis for estimating nucleated cell counts. Assay used: immunoSEQ multiplex PCR; TCRdb lists only in-frame clones, some missing. Clone size and V and J calls were adopted from that table, with D and trimming inferred from the DNA. The sample lists about 170,000 clones, roughly 85% occurring once. The receptor comes from a woman aged 50 to 60 who had recovered from COVID-19. The rearrangement uses TRBV14 and TRBJ1-2, with D hard to call. The sequenced material came from PBMCs or T cells enriched from blood (not recorded which). This CDR3 reads CASSLTRGYGYTF. The CDR3 DNA reads TGTGCCAGCAGCCTGACCCGGGGCTATGGCTACACCTTC.